This TCR beta chain came from a study of T cells after yellow fever vaccination. Overall study findings and caveats: There was a possibility that FACS-sorted repertoires contained abundant clonotypes contaminating from the bulk population.

Of note for this clonotype: Its antigen is still unknown.

The germline gives CDR1 MNHEY, CDR2 SVGAGI. Trimming left V 0 bases short and J 5 bases short, with 14 bases between. This CDR3 has 15 amino acids. One entry per CDR3 protein, called by TCRdb with MiXCR from the 5' RACE reads. The repertoire has roughly 250,000 distinct CDR3 sequences, 13% of them found once; the top ten carry 0.45% to 0.65%. The clonotype originates from a man aged 30-40 years who received the YFV17D yellow fever vaccine. The sequencing used CD4+ T cells sorted from PBMCs, collected 45 days after the yellow fever booster vaccination. The chain has TRBV6-5 and TRBJ2-7; D possibly uses TRBD1 or TRBD2 (5 bases each). CDR3: CASSYSSGPLDEQYF. CDR3 sequence (DNA): TGTGCCAGCAGTTACTCGTCGGGACCGCTGGACGAGCAGTACTTC.